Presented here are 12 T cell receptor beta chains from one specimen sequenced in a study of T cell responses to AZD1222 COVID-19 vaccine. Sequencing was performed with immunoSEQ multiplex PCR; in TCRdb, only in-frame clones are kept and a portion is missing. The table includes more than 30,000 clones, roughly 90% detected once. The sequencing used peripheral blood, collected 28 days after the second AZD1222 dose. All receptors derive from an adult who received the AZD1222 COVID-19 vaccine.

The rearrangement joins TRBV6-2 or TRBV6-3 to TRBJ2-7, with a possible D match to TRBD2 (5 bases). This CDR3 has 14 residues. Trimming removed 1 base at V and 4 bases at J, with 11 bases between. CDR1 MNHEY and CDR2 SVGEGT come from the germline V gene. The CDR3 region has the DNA TGTGCCAGCAGTTACTTGATGGGAGAGTACGAGCAGTACTTC. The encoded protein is CASSYLMGEYEQYF.

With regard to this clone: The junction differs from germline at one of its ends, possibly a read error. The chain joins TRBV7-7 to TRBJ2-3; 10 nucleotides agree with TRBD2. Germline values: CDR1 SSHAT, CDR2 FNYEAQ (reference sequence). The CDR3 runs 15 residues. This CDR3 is CASSRGLANTDTQYF. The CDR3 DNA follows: TGTGCTAGCAGCCGGGGACTAGCGAACACAGATACGCAGTATTTT.

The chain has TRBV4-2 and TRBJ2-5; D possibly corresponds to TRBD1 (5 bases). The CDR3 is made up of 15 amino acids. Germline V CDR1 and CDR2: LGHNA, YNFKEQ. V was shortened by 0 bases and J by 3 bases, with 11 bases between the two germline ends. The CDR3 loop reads CASSQEGARKETQYF. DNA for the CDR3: TGTGCCAGCAGCCAAGAAGGGGCACGTAAAGAGACCCAGTACTTC.

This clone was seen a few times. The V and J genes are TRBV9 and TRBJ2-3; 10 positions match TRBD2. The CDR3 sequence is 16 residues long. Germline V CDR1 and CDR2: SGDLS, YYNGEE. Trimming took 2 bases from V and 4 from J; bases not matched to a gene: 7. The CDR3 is CASSVERGGGSDTQYF. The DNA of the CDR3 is TGTGCCAGCAGCGTTGAGCGGGGGGGCGGATCAGATACGCAGTATTTT.

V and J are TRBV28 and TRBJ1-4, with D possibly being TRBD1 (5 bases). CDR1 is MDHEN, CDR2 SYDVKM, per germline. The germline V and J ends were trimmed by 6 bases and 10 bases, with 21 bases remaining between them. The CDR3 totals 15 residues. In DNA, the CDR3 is TGTGCCAGCAGACCCGGGACCGCTATTGTCGGAAAACTGTTTTTT. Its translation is CASRPGTAIVGKLFF.

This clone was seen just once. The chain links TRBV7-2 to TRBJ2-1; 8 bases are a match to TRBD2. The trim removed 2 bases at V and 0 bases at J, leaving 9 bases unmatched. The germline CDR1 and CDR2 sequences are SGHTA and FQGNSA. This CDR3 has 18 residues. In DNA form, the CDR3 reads TGTGCCAGCAGCTTACTGCCCAGCGGGGGCCTCTCCTACAATGAGCAGTTCTTC. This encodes CASSLLPSGGLSYNEQFF.

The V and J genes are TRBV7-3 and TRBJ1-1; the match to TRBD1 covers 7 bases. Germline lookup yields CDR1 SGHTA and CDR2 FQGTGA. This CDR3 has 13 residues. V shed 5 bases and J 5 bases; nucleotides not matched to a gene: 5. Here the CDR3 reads CASSTQGGTEAFF. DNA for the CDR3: TGTGCCAGCAGCACCCAGGGGGGGACTGAAGCTTTCTTT.

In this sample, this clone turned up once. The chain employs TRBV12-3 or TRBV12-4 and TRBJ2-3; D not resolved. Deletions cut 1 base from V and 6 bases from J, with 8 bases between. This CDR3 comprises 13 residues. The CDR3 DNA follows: TGTGCCAGCAGTTTAGACCAGAGGGATACGCAGTATTTT. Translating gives CASSLDQRDTQYF.

The CDR3 coding sequence is TGTGCCAGCAGCTTATTCCAGGGGGCCAGGAGCACCTTC. Translated, it gives CASSLFQGARSTF. The chain combines TRBV7-3 with TRBJ1-2; TRBD1 matches 8 bases. CDR1 is SGHTA and CDR2 is FQGTGA in the germline V gene. V lost 2 bases to trimming and J lost 13 bases; unmatched junction nucleotides: 9. The CDR3 sequence is 13 residues long. Full variable domain (missing parts from reference TRBV7-3 and TRBJ1-2): GAGVSQTPSNKVTEKGKYVELRCDPISGHTALYWYRQSLGQGPEFLIYFQGTGAADDSGLPNDRFFAVRPEGSVSTLKIQRTERGDSAVYLCASSLFQGARSTFGSGTRLTVV.

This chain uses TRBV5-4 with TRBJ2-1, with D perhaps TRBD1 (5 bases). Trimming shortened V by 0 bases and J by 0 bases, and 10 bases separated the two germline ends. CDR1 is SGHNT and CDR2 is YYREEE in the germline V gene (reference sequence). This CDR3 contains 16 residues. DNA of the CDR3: TGTGCCAGCAGCTTGGAGGGTGACAGCTCCTACAATGAGCAGTTCTTC. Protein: CASSLEGDSSYNEQFF.

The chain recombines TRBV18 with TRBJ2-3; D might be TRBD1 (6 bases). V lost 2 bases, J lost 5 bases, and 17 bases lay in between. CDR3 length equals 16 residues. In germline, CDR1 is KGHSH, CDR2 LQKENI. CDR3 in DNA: TGTGCCAGCTCACCAGGACAGCCCCAGTTAGGAGATACGCAGTATTTT. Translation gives CASSPGQPQLGDTQYF.

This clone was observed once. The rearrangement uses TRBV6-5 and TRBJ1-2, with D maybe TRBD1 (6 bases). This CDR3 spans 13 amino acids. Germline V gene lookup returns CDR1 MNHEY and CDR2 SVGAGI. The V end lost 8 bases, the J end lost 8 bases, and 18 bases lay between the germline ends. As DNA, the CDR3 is TGTGCCAGCTCCTTAAACAGGGATGGCGGCTACACCTTC. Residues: CASSLNRDGGYTF.